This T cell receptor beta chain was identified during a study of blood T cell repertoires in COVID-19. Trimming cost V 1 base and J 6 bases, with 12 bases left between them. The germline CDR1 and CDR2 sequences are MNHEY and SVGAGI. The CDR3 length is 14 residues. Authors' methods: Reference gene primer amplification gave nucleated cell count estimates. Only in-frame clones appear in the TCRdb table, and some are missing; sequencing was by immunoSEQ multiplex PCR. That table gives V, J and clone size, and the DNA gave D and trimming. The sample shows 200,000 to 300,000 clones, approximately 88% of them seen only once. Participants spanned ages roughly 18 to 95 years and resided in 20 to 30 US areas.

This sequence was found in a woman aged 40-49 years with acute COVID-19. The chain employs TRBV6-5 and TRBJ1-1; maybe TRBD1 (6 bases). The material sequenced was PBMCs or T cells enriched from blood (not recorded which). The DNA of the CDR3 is TGTGCCAGCAGTTACTTTACAGGGCGGGCTGAAGCTTTCTTT. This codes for CASSYFTGRAEAFF.